Here is one T cell receptor beta chain with its context. When the RNA was reverse transcribed, random hexamers were used with an input of roughly 0.5 to 1 ug. One entry per CDR3 protein, called by TCRdb with MiXCR from the immunoSEQ multiplex PCR reads. The sample lists about 76,000 distinct CDR3 sequences; approximately 93% were seen once. The entry originates in a study of CD8 T cells in Susac syndrome. CDR3 length equals 14 residues. Unmatched junction bases numbered 6, after V lost 6 bases and J lost 4 bases. CDR1 is MNHEY and CDR2 is SVGEGT in the germline V gene. The receptor was isolated from a human donor with Susac syndrome. The sequencing sample was made of CD8+ T cells from PBMCs. The genes are TRBV6-2 or TRBV6-3 and TRBJ2-7; 10 bases agree with TRBD2. The CDR3: CASRPSGSSYEQYF. The DNA of the CDR3 is TGTGCCAGCAGACCTAGCGGGAGTTCTTACGAGCAGTACTTC.